This note documents a single TCR beta chain sequence. The target antigen is unknown. These data are taken from a study of shared clonotypes between healthy human individuals. Study outcomes and limitations: Rarefaction exposed incomplete sorted-subset sequencing despite large depth. Donors were few, which limited the genetic and exposure-history diversity represented.

CDR3 length: 16 residues. Germline CDR1 SGHKS, CDR2 YYEKEE (reference sequence). The germline V and J ends were trimmed by 0 bases and 2 bases, with 15 bases remaining between them. CD8 cells classed as naive were CD45RO-negative and positively selected for CCR7, excluding terminally differentiated effector memory CD45RA+ cells. The sorted-subset replicate PCRs were given around 0.2 ug DNA, which is approximately 30,000 T cell genomes. The assay was immunoSEQ multiplex PCR, and TCRdb's table has in-frame clones only and misses some. The sample carries about 2.2 million clones, 90% to 95% recorded once.

What was sequenced was naive CD8+ T cells from PBMCs. This TCR was recovered from a man younger than 35 in good health. Some clones in this sample may be carry-over from other donors' samples. V and J are TRBV5-5 and TRBJ2-7; D perhaps matches TRBD1 (5 bases). CDR3 protein: CASSLAMVREPYEQYF. For the CDR3, the DNA is TGTGCCAGCAGCTTGGCGATGGTCAGGGAACCCTACGAGCAGTACTTC.